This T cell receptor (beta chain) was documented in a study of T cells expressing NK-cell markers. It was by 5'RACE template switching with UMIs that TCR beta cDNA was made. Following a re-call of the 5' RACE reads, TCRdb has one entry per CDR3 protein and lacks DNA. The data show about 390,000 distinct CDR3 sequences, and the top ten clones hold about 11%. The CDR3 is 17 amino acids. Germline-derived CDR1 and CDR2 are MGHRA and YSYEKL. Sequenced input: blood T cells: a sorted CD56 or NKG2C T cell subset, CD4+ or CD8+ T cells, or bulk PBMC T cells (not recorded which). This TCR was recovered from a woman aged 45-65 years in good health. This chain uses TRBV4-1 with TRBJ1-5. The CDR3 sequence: CASSQGPTGEVSQPQHF.